This T cell receptor beta chain was sequenced in a study of neurological immune-mediated disorders. TCRdb re-called the 5' RACE reads with MiXCR, one entry per CDR3 protein. The table records roughly 61,000 distinct CDR3 sequences, 20% to 30% of them present only once. Overall study findings and caveats: Falling below healthy controls, multiple sclerosis showed the least TCR clonal expansion, while HTLV-1-associated myelopathy showed the most.

Documented time point: technical triplicate 2. The starting material, 2 million PBMCs stored at -80 C, gave rise to the unsorted libraries. Points on this clonotype: Its cognate antigen is unknown.

The sequenced material came from PBMCs. The receptor was isolated from a man aged 60 to 75 with HTLV-1-associated myelopathy (HAM/TSP).

The CDR3 bases are TGTGCCAGCAGGACTCCGGGACAGGGAACCTACGAGCAGTACTTC. Protein product: CASRTPGQGTYEQYF. This sequence joins TRBV6-5 and TRBJ2-7; TRBD1 matches at 9 bases. The CDR3 is made up of 15 amino acids. Germline V lookup: CDR1 MNHEY, CDR2 SVGAGI. Trimming cost V 6 bases and J 2 bases; bases outside gene matches: 8.